This TCR beta chain was recovered during a study of blood T cells in healthy people across ages. Alongside a J-beta primer mix, a sample-barcoded 5' primer served in a second PCR lasting about 7 to 11 cycles. TCRdb itself ran the 5' RACE reads through MiXCR, one entry per CDR3 protein. The sample carries 1.5 million to 2 million distinct CDR3 sequences, roughly two fifths recorded once. From germline, CDR1 is ENHRY and CDR2 SYGVKD. V dropped 7 bases and J dropped 4; count of bases not matched to a gene: 6. This CDR3 has 13 amino acids. The sequenced sample consisted of blood. The TCR sequence derives from a human donor in good health. The V call is TRBV10-3, the J call TRBJ1-2, with 7 bases identical to TRBD1. DNA for the CDR3: TGTGCCATCACGGGTGGGGACAGCTATGGCTACACCTTC. It yields the protein CAITGGDSYGYTF.